These 25 T cell receptor beta chains came from one sample sequenced in a study of T cells in Graves' hyperthyroidism and ophthalmopathy. Regions amplified from RNA transcripts were the TCR beta CDR3 regions. HTBI primers were employed in a first-round RT-PCR of the TCR CDR3. MiXCR was run by TCRdb on the multiplex PCR reads, yielding one entry per CDR3 protein. The sample yields about 460,000 distinct CDR3 sequences, roughly 23% seen once. Sequencing was performed on blood. The receptors shown here come from a woman aged 70 to 79 with Graves' ophthalmopathy.

This clonotype was counted a few times. The CDR3: CASSFITGGDTQYF. The CDR3 coding sequence is TGTGCCAGCAGTTTTATAACAGGGGGAGATACGCAGTATTTT. The chain employs TRBV28 and TRBJ2-3; 8 bases match TRBD1. V shed 3 bases and J 5 bases; nucleotides not matched to a gene: 4. CDR1 and CDR2 from the germline V gene are MDHEN and SYDVKM. The CDR3 sequence is 14 residues long. Based on the CDR3 plus reference TRBV28 and TRBJ2-3, the full variable domain is DVKVTQSSRYLVKRTGEKVFLECVQDMDHENMFWYRQDPGLGLRLIYFSYDVKMKEKGDIPEGYSVSREKKERFSLILESASTNQTSMYLCASSFITGGDTQYFGPGTRLTVL.

The rearrangement uses TRBV11-2 and TRBJ1-5; TRBD1 might be the D (5 bases). Germline-derived CDR1 and CDR2 are SGHAT and FQNNGV. This CDR3 has 15 amino acids. The V and J ends lost 0 bases and 6 bases respectively, with 12 bases between them. The CDR3 region is CASSLEVGGSQPQHF. CDR3 nucleotide sequence: TGTGCCAGCAGCTTAGAGGTGGGGGGGTCTCAGCCCCAGCATTTT.

This clonotype was seen repeatedly, ten times or more. V is TRBV7-8 and J is TRBJ2-1, with 8 bases aligning to TRBD1. V dropped 0 bases and J dropped 9; count of bases not matched to a gene: 10. Germline-derived CDR1 and CDR2 are SGHVS and FQNEAQ. The CDR3 has 16 residues. Written as DNA, the CDR3 is TGTGCCAGCAGCTTAGCGGGGGGACAGGCTGGTGGTGAGCAGTTCTTC. Protein: CASSLAGGQAGGEQFF.

This clonotype appeared a few times. The CDR3 DNA follows: TGTGCCTGGAGTGTAACCGGGACAAAGAAGGCCATTCAGTACTTC. Its protein product is CAWSVTGTKKAIQYF. This chain links TRBV30 with TRBJ2-4; maybe TRBD1 (6 bases). V was trimmed by 0 bases and J by 9 bases, leaving 18 bases between them. Germline CDR1 is GTSNPN and CDR2 is SVGIG (reference sequence). The CDR3 sequence is 15 residues long.

There are many counts of this clonotype. The chain is built from TRBV6-2 or TRBV6-3 and TRBJ2-3; 8 bases fit TRBD2. This CDR3 has 15 residues. Germline CDR1 and CDR2: MNHEY and SVGEGT. Losses at the gene ends were 5 bases for V and 4 bases for J; bases not matched to a gene: 8. The CDR3 loop reads CASSVSREVPDTQYF. The DNA for the CDR3 is TGTGCCAGCAGTGTGTCGCGGGAGGTCCCAGATACGCAGTATTTT.

The chain couples TRBV27 to TRBJ2-7, with TRBD2 identical over 9 bases. The CDR3 has 14 residues. Germline V lookup: CDR1 MNHEY, CDR2 SMNVEV (reference sequence). Germline trimming cut 6 bases from V and 6 bases from J; bases unmatched to any gene: 9. CDR3 residues: CASSLSGLASEQYF. The CDR3 nucleotides are TGTGCCAGCAGCCTTTCCGGACTAGCGAGCGAGCAGTACTTC.

This clonotype showed up just a few times. V usage is TRBV9 and J usage is TRBJ2-2, with D maybe TRBD2 (6 bases). The CDR3 is 16 residues long. V was shortened by 4 bases and J by 3 bases, with 16 bases between the two germline ends. Germline V gene lookup returns CDR1 SGDLS and CDR2 YYNGEE. DNA for the CDR3: TGTGCCAGCAGCATATTAGCGGCGCGGGACACCGGGGAGCTGTTTTTT. It yields the protein CASSILAARDTGELFF.

The V and J genes are TRBV5-1 and TRBJ1-2, with D possibly being TRBD1 (6 bases). Trimming took 0 bases from V and 8 from J, leaving 8 bases between them. In germline, CDR1 is SGHRS, CDR2 YFSETQ. The CDR3 totals 12 residues. The CDR3 DNA follows: TGCGCCAGCAGCTTGGACAGGGCCGGCTACACCTTC. Translating gives CASSLDRAGYTF.

DNA for the CDR3: TGTGCCAGCAGCTTAGGTCCAGGGGCACCCACGGAGCAGTACTTC. Amino acids: CASSLGPGAPTEQYF. The chain recombines TRBV7-2 with TRBJ2-7, with D perhaps TRBD1 (6 bases). CDR1 SGHTA and CDR2 FQGNSA come from the germline V gene. The CDR3 is 15 residues long. V was pared by 1 base and J by 7 bases, with 17 bases between.

The genes are TRBV3-1 and TRBJ1-4; 7 bases agree with TRBD1. Per germline, CDR1 LGHDT and CDR2 YNNKEL (reference sequence). V was pared by 2 bases and J by 2 bases, with 2 bases of the junction left unmatched. This CDR3 contains 15 residues. In DNA, the CDR3 is TGTGCCAGCAGCCAACTGGACAGGACTAATGAAAAACTGTTTTTT. Its translation is CASSQLDRTNEKLFF.

This clonotype was counted a few times. The CDR3 sequence: CASSRGTGGGNYTF. In nucleotides, the CDR3 is TGCGCCAGCAGCAGGGGAACAGGGGGCGGAAACTACACCTTC. This sequence joins TRBV5-1 and TRBJ1-2; 9 bases agree with TRBD1. This CDR3 is 14 amino acids long. Germline CDR1 and CDR2: SGHRS and YFSETQ. The ends lost 4 bases at V and 10 bases at J; junction bases unmatched: 11.

The rearrangement links TRBV6-2 or TRBV6-3 to TRBJ1-1, with TRBD1 matching over 7 bases. The length of the CDR3 is 14 residues. V gave up 6 bases and J gave up 6 bases; unmatched junction bases: 10. Germline values: CDR1 MNHEY, CDR2 SVGEGT. The DNA for the CDR3 is TGTGCCAGCAGACAGACGATGACAGGGCCTGAAGCTTTCTTT. Amino acids: CASRQTMTGPEAFF.

This clonotype was found a few times. The chain employs TRBV28 and TRBJ1-2; 11 bases map to TRBD1. Trimming removed 4 bases from V and 5 bases from J; junction bases left unmatched: 3. This CDR3 is 14 amino acids long. The germline V gene encodes CDR1 MDHEN and CDR2 SYDVKM. The CDR3 protein is CASSWDRGKYGYTF. CDR3 DNA: TGTGCCAGCAGTTGGGACAGGGGGAAGTATGGCTACACCTTC.

The J gene is TRBJ2-5, the V gene TRBV5-1; D is possibly TRBD2 (6 bases). CDR1 is SGHRS and CDR2 is YFSETQ in the germline V gene. The V and J ends lost 0 bases and 1 base respectively, with 10 bases between them. This CDR3 is built from 15 residues. CDR3 in DNA: TGCGCCAGCAGCTTGGCGGGGACTTTCCAAGAGACCCAGTACTTC. It specifies CASSLAGTFQETQYF.

This clonotype was counted ten times or more. The chain links TRBV27 to TRBJ1-2; D ambiguous. The V end was cut by 3 bases, the J end by 4 bases, with 9 bases between. CDR1 and CDR2 from the germline V gene are MNHEY and SMNVEV (reference sequence). The CDR3 totals 13 residues. The CDR3 region has the DNA TGTGCCAGCAGTTTGGATAGGACCTATGGCTACACCTTC. This translates into CASSLDRTYGYTF.

This clonotype was detected many times. CDR3: CASSLGDNSPLHF. The CDR3 DNA reads TGCGCCAGCAGCTTGGGGGATAATTCACCCCTCCACTTT. The V gene is TRBV5-1, the J gene TRBJ1-6; D gene unclear. V was shortened by 0 bases and J by 5 bases, with 3 bases between the two germline ends. The CDR3 runs 13 residues. Per the germline V gene, CDR1 is SGHRS and CDR2 is YFSETQ.

The chain couples TRBV7-8 to TRBJ2-7, with TRBD1 matching 9 bases. The CDR3 is 17 amino acids. Germline CDR1 and CDR2: SGHVS and FQNEAQ. The junction had 13 bases not matched to a gene; V was cut back by 0 bases and J by 7 bases. Here the CDR3 DNA reads TGTGCCAGCAGCTTAGCTATCTGGGACAGGGCTAAGTTAGAGCAGTACTTC. Translation: CASSLAIWDRAKLEQYF.

This chain connects TRBV12-3 or TRBV12-4 to TRBJ1-3; 11 bases match TRBD1. Trimming took 4 bases from V and 4 from J; bases not matched to a gene: 0. The CDR3 consists of 14 residues. Here the CDR3 reads CASSWTGGGNTIYF. The CDR3 bases are TGTGCCAGCAGTTGGACAGGGGGCGGAAACACCATATATTTT.

This clonotype has just a few counts. The rearrangement links TRBV3-1 to TRBJ1-5; D ambiguous. The ends were cut back, 1 base at V and 4 bases at J, with 14 bases in the middle. Per the germline V gene, CDR1 is LGHDT and CDR2 is YNNKEL (reference sequence). CDR3 length: 16 residues. CDR3 in amino acids: CASSQGRRRFNQPQHF. The DNA for the CDR3 is TGTGCCAGCAGCCAAGGAAGACGGAGATTTAATCAGCCCCAGCATTTT.

The genes are TRBV20-1 and TRBJ2-1; D might be TRBD1 (5 bases). This CDR3 contains 13 residues. The germline V and J ends were trimmed by 0 bases and 13 bases, with 16 bases remaining between them. The germline V gene has CDR1 DFQATT and CDR2 SNEGSKA (reference sequence). CDR3 region: CSARDAGSLEQFF. The DNA for the CDR3 is TGCAGTGCTAGAGATGCAGGGTCTCTCGAACAGTTCTTC.

This rearrangement joins TRBV20-1 to TRBJ2-3; D might be TRBD1 or TRBD2, each matching 6 bases. The germline gives CDR1 DFQATT, CDR2 SNEGSKA (reference sequence). CDR3 length equals 14 residues. The V gene lost 7 bases and the J gene lost 2 bases, with 16 bases spanning the gap. CDR3 coding DNA: TGCAGTGTGATTCGGGGGCCACCCACAGATACGCAGTATTTT. Amino acids: CSVIRGPPTDTQYF.

V is TRBV6-5 and J is TRBJ2-7; TRBD2 matches at 11 bases. Germline V gene data show CDR1 as MNHEY and CDR2 as SVGAGI. CDR3 length: 18 amino acids. The ends lost 2 bases at V and 0 bases at J; junction bases unmatched: 9. Written as DNA, the CDR3 is TGTGCCAGCAGTTACGCTATACTTAGCGGGAGGGACTCCTACGAGCAGTACTTC. Its translation is CASSYAILSGRDSYEQYF.

The genes are TRBV7-9 and TRBJ2-7; 9 bases are shared with TRBD1. Germline CDR1 SEHNR, CDR2 FQNEAQ (reference sequence). The V and J ends lost 1 base and 6 bases, in that order; junction bases with no gene match: 7. CDR3 length: 15 amino acids. The chain's CDR3 is CASSLEGQGPPEQYF. CDR3 coding DNA: TGTGCCAGCAGCTTAGAGGGACAGGGCCCGCCCGAGCAGTACTTC.

The gene calls are TRBV19 and TRBJ1-2; D is possibly TRBD1 (5 bases). This CDR3 has 17 residues. Between the trimmed V and J ends, which lost 6 bases and 0 bases, there was a span of 20 bases. The V gene's germline CDR1 is LNHDA and CDR2 SQIVND (reference sequence). The CDR3 DNA follows: TGTGCCAGTAGCTCTTCCGAGTCAATGGGGGCTAACTATGGCTACACCTTC. Its protein is CASSSSESMGANYGYTF.

This sequence joins TRBV7-6 and TRBJ2-3; no clear D gene. The CDR3 is 14 amino acids. The V gene's germline CDR1 is SGHVS and CDR2 FNYEAQ. V was trimmed by 0 bases and J by 4 bases, leaving 8 bases between them. CDR3 DNA sequence: TGTGCCAGCAGCTTAGCGGTTGTATCAGATACGCAGTATTTT. This encodes CASSLAVVSDTQYF.